This paragraph covers one T cell receptor beta chain sequence. This clone's antigen is unknown. No qualities accompany the bases; no much larger clone lies one base away. The V end loses 6 bases and the J end loses 7 bases, and a stretch of 15 bases separates them. From a lookup of the germline V gene, CDR1 and CDR2 are ENHRY and SYGVKD. Its CDR3 holds 14 amino acids, cysteine through phenylalanine. Of all the DNA, just the CDR3 is kept, 42 bases in frame from base 1. The data derive from a study of blood T cell repertoires in COVID-19 (TCRdb year 2020). General notes on the study: Samples from collaborators originated in the United States, Italy and Spain and spanned both the acute and convalescent phases of COVID-19. The samples were drawn from the first 160 participants of the ongoing ImmuneRACE study and from 950 to 1,500 subjects provided by 6 global collaborators. The repertoires were made available in a free public database intended to serve as a resource for research on the immune response to SARS-CoV-2. Where available, HLA class I and class II types were taken from metadata supplied by the sample provider and were not determined by assay-based typing. The prospective study material was composed of cDNA or gDNA derived from T cells, B-cell-depleted T cells, or PBMCs. Sample metadata almost always included a de-identified subject ID, COVID-19 status, age in years and sex. Subjects who had been exposed to COVID-19, were actively infected with it, or had recovered from it provided the deeply sampled blood TCRbeta repertoires that made up the dataset. Broader findings and caveats from the paper: The quantity of clinical and demographic metadata differed by source and by participant and was supplied without curation.

TCRbeta CDR3 regions were amplified from genomic DNA by means of the immunoSEQ Assay, a bias-controlled multiplex PCR. The authors' pipeline ran thus. Nucleated cell counts per sample were estimated from amplification of reference gene primers within the assay. To quantify the absolute abundance of each unique TCRbeta CDR3 rearrangement, sequence reads were collapsed and filtered. For each sample, productive Simpson clonality was calculated as the square root of Simpson's diversity index over productive rearrangements. TCRdb mirrors the immuneACCESS table, restricted to in-frame sequences. Some clones are absent from its copies; in checked studies, under half trace to an unresolved V gene, and the reason for the others is unknown. That table gives V, J and clone size, and the DNA gave D and trimming. In this sample the table shows over 250,000 clones, around 90% of which occur a single time. The ten biggest clones cover 2% to 2.5% of the sample.

Collaborating institutions collected whole blood in K2EDTA tubes following their own protocols. For TCRbeta analysis, collaborators shipped samples as frozen whole blood, isolated PBMCs, or DNA extracted from either of those sample types. The sample comprised peripheral blood. The chain is made from TRBV10-3 and TRBJ1-4; no D gene call is confident. The TCR comes from a man in his fifties or sixties with acute or convalescent COVID-19. The CDR3 region: CAIRSRGPFEKLFF. The nucleotides are TGTGCCATCAGAAGCAGAGGGCCGTTTGAAAAACTGTTTTTT.